This T cell receptor (beta chain) comes out of a study of breast tumors, draining lymph nodes, adjacent tissues. Study outcomes and limitations: Compared with basal-like, luminal-like tumors shared significantly more repertoire with nontumor tissue. Data fit most tumor T cells coming from lymph node, expanding in tumor. Data only fit, rather than demonstrated, lymph node origin of most tumor T cells. Compared with lymph nodes, tumors were less diverse; compared with nontumor tissue, more.

MiXCR, run by TCRdb on the multiplex PCR reads, gives a single entry per CDR3 protein. The sample records about 80,000 distinct CDR3 sequences, roughly a fifth being singletons. At least ten counts were recorded for this clonotype. Its antigen remains unidentified. Breast cancer patients provided tissue from their axillary draining lymph nodes. The TCR sequence derives from a female donor with breast cancer. Some clones in this sample may be carry-over from other donors' samples. The sequenced sample was axillary lymph node tissue.

The CDR3, as DNA: TGCAGTGCTAGAGGACAGTCAGCTAATGAAAAACTGTTTTTT. Its protein is CSARGQSANEKLFF. The chain combines TRBV20-1 with TRBJ1-4, with D tentatively TRBD1 (5 bases). V lost 1 base to trimming and J lost 3 bases, with 9 bases between them. The length of the CDR3 is 14 residues. The germline V gene encodes CDR1 DFQATT and CDR2 SNEGSKA (reference sequence).